The source of this T cell receptor (beta chain) is a study of T cell repertoires in cytomegalovirus infection (dated by TCRdb to 2018 to 2020). As for the study more broadly: Because public TCR beta signatures pointed to carriage of CMV infection together with the matching HLA type, the HLA type of each donor mattered for the analysis.

The instrument was an Illumina HiSeq 1500. TCRdb reprocessing: public reads trimmed at Q25 with fastp, clones called with MiXCR, in-frame beta chains kept. When rows share a CDR3 protein, they turn into one entry using the most common DNA and genes. The sample contains roughly 250,000 distinct CDR3 sequences, about 20% of them found a single time. Over 15% of the sample comes from the top ten. The V end gives up 5 bases and the J end 0 bases, leaving 3 bases in the junction not matched to a gene. Per the germline V gene (reference sequence), SEHNR is the CDR1 and FQNEAQ is the CDR2. The CDR3 runs 17 amino acids, cysteine and phenylalanine included. Solely the CDR3 DNA is kept, with 51 bases framed from the first base. On the study overall, not on this receptor specifically: The ex vivo response was dominated by HLA-C-restricted CMV-specific TCR beta clonotypes, which also provided the single most frequent clonotype in two of eight donors. Carriers of CMV infection plus the relevant HLA type were discriminated by the cumulative frequency of public TCR beta family members in the study cohort and in an independent roughly 400-donor cohort.

With regard to this clonotype: It lacks a known antigen. No base quality information exists; no much larger clone differs at one position.

The TCR was taken from a human donor in good health (CMV status not recorded). Some clones in this sample may be carry-over from other donors' samples. Sequencing was performed on CD8+ T cells from PBMCs. This sequence uses TRBV7-9 and TRBJ2-4; TRBD2 lines up with 14 middle nucleotides. The CDR3 reads CASSATSGGEAKNIQYF. The bases are TGTGCCAGCAGCGCGACTAGCGGGGGGGAAGCCAAAAACATTCAGTACTTC.